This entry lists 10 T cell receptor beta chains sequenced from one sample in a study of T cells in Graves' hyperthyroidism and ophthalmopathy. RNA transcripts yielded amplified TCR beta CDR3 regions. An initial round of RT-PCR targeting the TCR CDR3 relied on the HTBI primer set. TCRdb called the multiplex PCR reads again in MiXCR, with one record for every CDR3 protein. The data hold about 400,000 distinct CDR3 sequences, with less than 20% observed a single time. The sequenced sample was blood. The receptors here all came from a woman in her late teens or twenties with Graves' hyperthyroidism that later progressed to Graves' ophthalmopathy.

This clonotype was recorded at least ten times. The CDR3 DNA is TGTGCCATCAGTGAGGGGCTTTCCACAGATACGCAGTATTTT. It yields the protein CAISEGLSTDTQYF. The chain couples TRBV10-3 to TRBJ2-3; D is ambiguous. Germline lookup yields CDR1 ENHRY and CDR2 SYGVKD. V was clipped by 2 bases and J by 2 bases, with 8 bases between them. The CDR3 totals 14 residues.

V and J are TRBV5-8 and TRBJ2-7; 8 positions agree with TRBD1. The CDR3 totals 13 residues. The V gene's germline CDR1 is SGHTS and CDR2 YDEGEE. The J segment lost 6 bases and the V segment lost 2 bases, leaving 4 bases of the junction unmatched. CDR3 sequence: CASSFGQGGEQYF. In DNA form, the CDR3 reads TGTGCCAGCAGCTTCGGACAGGGCGGCGAGCAGTACTTC.

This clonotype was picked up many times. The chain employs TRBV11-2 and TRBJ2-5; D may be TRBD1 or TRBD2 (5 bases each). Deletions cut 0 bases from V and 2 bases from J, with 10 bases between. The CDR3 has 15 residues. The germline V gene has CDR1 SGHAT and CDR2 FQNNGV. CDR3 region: CASSLEVGTQETQYF. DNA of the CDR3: TGTGCCAGCAGCTTAGAGGTTGGGACGCAAGAGACCCAGTACTTC.

The CDR3 is CASSLGVAGGPPSNEQFF. Written as DNA, the CDR3 is TGTGCCAGCAGCTTAGGGGTGGCCGGGGGACCACCAAGCAATGAGCAGTTCTTC. V usage is TRBV5-8 and J usage is TRBJ2-1; D perhaps matches TRBD2 (6 bases). CDR1 and CDR2 from the germline V gene are SGHTS and YDEGEE. Trimming removed 2 bases from V and 6 bases from J, with 24 bases in between. This CDR3 is 18 amino acids long. Variable domain in full (rest from reference TRBV5-8 and TRBJ2-1): EAGVTQSPTHLIKTRGQQATLRCSPISGHTSVYWYQQALGLGLQFLLWYDEGEERNRGNFPPRFSGRQFPNYSSELNVNALELEDSALYLCASSLGVAGGPPSNEQFFGPGTRLTVL.

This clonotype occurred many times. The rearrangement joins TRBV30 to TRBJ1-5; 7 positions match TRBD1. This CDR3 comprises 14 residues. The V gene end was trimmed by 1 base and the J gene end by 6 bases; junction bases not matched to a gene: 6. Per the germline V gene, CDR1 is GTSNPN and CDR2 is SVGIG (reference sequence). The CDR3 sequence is CAWSEGTAAQPQHF. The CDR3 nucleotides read TGTGCCTGGAGTGAAGGGACAGCGGCTCAGCCCCAGCATTTT. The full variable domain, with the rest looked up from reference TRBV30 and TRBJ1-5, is SQTIHQWPATLVQPVGSPLSLECTVEGTSNPNLYWYRQAAGRGLQLLFYSVGIGQISSEVPQNLSASRPQDRQFILSSKKLLLSDSGFYLCAWSEGTAAQPQHFGDGTRLSIL.

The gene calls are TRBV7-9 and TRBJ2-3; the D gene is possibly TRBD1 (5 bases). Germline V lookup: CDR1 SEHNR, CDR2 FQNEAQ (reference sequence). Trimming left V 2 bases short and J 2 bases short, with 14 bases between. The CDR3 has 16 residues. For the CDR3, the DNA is TGTGCCAGCAGCTTACCGGACACTCCCCCCACAGATACGCAGTATTTT. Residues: CASSLPDTPPTDTQYF.

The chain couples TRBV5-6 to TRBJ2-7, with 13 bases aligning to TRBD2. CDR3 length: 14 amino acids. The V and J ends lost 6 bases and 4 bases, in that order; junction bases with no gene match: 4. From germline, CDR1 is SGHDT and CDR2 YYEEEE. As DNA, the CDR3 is TGTGCCAGCACCGGACTAGCGGGAGTATACGAGCAGTACTTC. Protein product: CASTGLAGVYEQYF. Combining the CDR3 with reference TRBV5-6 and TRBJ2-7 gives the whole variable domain DAGVTQSPTHLIKTRGQQVTLRCSPKSGHDTVSWYQQALGQGPQFIFQYYEEEERQRGNFPDRFSGHQFPNYSSELNVNALLLGDSALYLCASTGLAGVYEQYFGPGTRLTVT.

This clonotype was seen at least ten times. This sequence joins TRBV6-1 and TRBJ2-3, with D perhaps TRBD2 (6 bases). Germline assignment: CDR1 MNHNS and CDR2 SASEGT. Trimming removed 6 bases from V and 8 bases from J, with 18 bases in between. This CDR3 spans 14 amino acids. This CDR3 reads CASRPDYLRGTQYF. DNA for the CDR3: TGTGCCAGCAGGCCGGACTACTTGCGGGGTACGCAGTATTTT.

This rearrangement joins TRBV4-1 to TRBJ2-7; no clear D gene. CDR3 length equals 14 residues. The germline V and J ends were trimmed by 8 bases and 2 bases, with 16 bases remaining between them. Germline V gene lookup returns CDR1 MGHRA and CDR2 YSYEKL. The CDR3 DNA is TGCGCCAGCGCCCTGTCGCACGGCCCCTACGAGCAGTACTTC. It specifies CASALSHGPYEQYF.

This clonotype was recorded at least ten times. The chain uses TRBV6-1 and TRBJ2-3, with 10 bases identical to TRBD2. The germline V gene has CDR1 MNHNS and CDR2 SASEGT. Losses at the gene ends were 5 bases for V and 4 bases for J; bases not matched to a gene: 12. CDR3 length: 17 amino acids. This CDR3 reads CASSYGSSGRWADTQYF. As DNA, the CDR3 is TGTGCCAGCAGTTACGGCTCTAGCGGGAGATGGGCAGATACGCAGTATTTT.